This TCR beta chain was identified in a study of spatial heterogeneity in lung cancer. Study-wide results and limits: Ubiquitous expanded tumor TCRs were seen in blood more at resection than at follow-up.

Regarding time point: sample taken at primary tumor resection. Samples were obtained from 65 to 80 donors, all untreated early-stage non-small cell lung cancer patients. Whole RNA, isolated from tumor, nontumor lung or frozen PBMC, was sequenced without prior sorting. The presence of a unique molecular identifier marked each TCR cDNA molecule. MiXCR, run by TCRdb on the 5' RACE reads, gives a single entry per CDR3 protein. The table has around 40,000 distinct CDR3 sequences, roughly 4.9% seen once. In its sample, this clonotype was seen many times. Its specificity is unknown. The trim removed 7 bases at V and 1 base at J, leaving 6 bases unmatched. Germline V gives CDR1 SQVTM, CDR2 ANQGSEA. The CDR3 runs 13 residues.

This receptor was taken from a female donor with early-stage non-small cell lung cancer. V and J are TRBV29-1 and TRBJ1-1; TRBD1 agrees at 7 bases. The material sequenced was PBMCs, taken at surgery. The DNA of the CDR3 is TGCAGCGGCAGGGGGATGGCGAACACTGAAGCTTTCTTT. Its protein product is CSGRGMANTEAFF.